These T cell receptor beta chains were read from a single sample in a study of blood T cell repertoires in COVID-19. Using immunoSEQ multiplex PCR, the repertoire was profiled, and TCRdb retains in-frame clones only, with some absent. The data contain over 150,000 clones, 70% to 85% of them singletons. Sequenced material: peripheral blood. These receptors came from a man in his 60s with COVID-19, enrolled during active disease. Both conserved end residues are part of each CDR3. D genes are given only for firm matches. Expanded clones are given a class, and other clones once, few, many or no size at all.

clone_size j_call d_call v_call cdr3_aa cdr3_nt
once TRBJ1-5 NA TRBV6-5 CASSYSFLIQPQHF TGTGCCAGCAGTTACTCGTTTTTAATTCAGCCCCAGCATTTT
NA TRBJ1-1 TRBD1 TRBV18 CASSPPGQGENTEAFF TGTGCCAGCTCACCACCGGGACAGGGGGAGAACACTGAAGCTTTCTTT
NA TRBJ1-5 TRBD1 TRBV7-8 CASSRTGTDNQPQHF TGTGCCAGCAGCCGGACCGGGACAGACAATCAGCCCCAGCATTTT
NA TRBJ2-1 TRBD2 TRBV7-8 CASSLVAGGFNEQFF TGTGCCAGCAGCTTAGTAGCGGGAGGCTTCAATGAGCAGTTCTTC
NA TRBJ1-2 NA TRBV30 CAWSGQRVGGYTF TGTGCCTGGAGTGGACAGCGGGTTGGTGGCTACACCTTC
few TRBJ1-1 TRBD1 TRBV19 CASSSRRDRGRLRMNTEAFF TGTGCCAGTAGTAGTCGCCGGGACAGGGGGCGCTTAAGGATGAACACTGAAGCTTTCTTT
NA TRBJ2-3 NA TRBV7-8 CASSTGQKITDTQYF TGTGCCAGCAGCACTGGACAGAAAATCACAGATACGCAGTATTTT
NA TRBJ1-5 NA TRBV6-5 CASRTTPRSNQPQHF TGTGCCAGCAGAACAACCCCCAGAAGCAATCAGCCCCAGCATTTT
NA TRBJ2-5 TRBD2 TRBV7-2 CASSPGLGGEETQYF TGTGCCAGCAGCCCGGGACTAGGAGGGGAAGAGACCCAGTACTTC
NA TRBJ1-5 NA TRBV19 CASTVHSNQPQHF TGTGCCAGCACAGTACATAGCAATCAGCCCCAGCATTTT
once TRBJ1-1 TRBD1 TRBV12-5 CASGSGQGEWAEAFF TGTGCTAGTGGTTCGGGACAGGGGGAATGGGCTGAAGCTTTCTTT
NA TRBJ2-1 TRBD2 TRBV2 CASSESGRLMRQFF TGTGCCAGCAGTGAAAGCGGGAGGTTAATGAGGCAGTTCTTC
once TRBJ1-1 NA TRBV21-1 CASSAPETETEAFF TGTGCCAGCAGCGCCCCCGAAACAGAGACTGAAGCTTTCTTT
NA TRBJ1-5 NA TRBV18 CASSNTKGEPQHF TGTGCCAGCTCAAACACTAAAGGGGAGCCCCAGCATTTT
once TRBJ2-5 TRBD1 TRBV7-6 CASSQGTGKETQYF TGTGCCAGCTCGCAGGGGACAGGGAAAGAGACCCAGTACTTC
NA TRBJ1-1 NA TRBV9 CASSVEEARNTEAFF TGTGCCAGCAGCGTAGAAGAGGCGAGGAACACTGAAGCTTTCTTT
few TRBJ1-1 NA TRBV18 CASSQRGTEAFF TGTGCCAGCTCACAGCGCGGGACTGAAGCTTTCTTT